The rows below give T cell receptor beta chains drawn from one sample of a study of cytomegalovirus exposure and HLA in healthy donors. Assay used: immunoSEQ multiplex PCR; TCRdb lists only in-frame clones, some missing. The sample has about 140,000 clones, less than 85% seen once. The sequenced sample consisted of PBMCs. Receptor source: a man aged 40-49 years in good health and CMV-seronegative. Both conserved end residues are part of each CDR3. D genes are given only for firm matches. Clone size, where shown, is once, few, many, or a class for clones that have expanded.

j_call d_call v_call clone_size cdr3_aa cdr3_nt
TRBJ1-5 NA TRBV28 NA CASSRQVPNQPQHF TGTGCCAGCAGTAGACAGGTCCCCAATCAGCCCCAGCATTTT
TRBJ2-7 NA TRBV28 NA CASTMSASSYEQYF TGTGCCAGCACCATGAGCGCGAGCTCCTACGAGCAGTACTTC
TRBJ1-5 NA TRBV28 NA CASSFPERNQPQHF TGTGCCAGCAGTTTCCCCGAGAGAAATCAGCCCCAGCATTTT
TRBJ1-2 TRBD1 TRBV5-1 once CASSLAGQGNYGYTF TGCGCCAGCAGCTTGGCCGGACAGGGGAACTATGGCTACACCTTC
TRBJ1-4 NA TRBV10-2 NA CASSDPFSGGANEKLFF TGCGCCAGCAGTGATCCATTTTCGGGGGGCGCAAATGAAAAACTGTTTTTT
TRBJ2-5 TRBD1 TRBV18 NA CASSGAGQGVETQYF TGTGCCAGCTCAGGCGCGGGACAGGGTGTAGAGACCCAGTACTTC
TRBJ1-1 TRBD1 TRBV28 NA CASSQTGSMNTEAFF TGTGCCAGCAGCCAGACAGGGTCTATGAACACTGAAGCTTTCTTT
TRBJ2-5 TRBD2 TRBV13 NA CASSSGLAEETQYF TGTGCCAGCAGCTCGGGACTAGCAGAAGAGACCCAGTACTTC
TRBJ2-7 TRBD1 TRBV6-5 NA CASTGTETYEQYF TGTGCCAGCACCGGGACAGAAACCTACGAGCAGTACTTC
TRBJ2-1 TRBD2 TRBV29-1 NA CSPQVLAVPYNEQFF TGCAGCCCCCAGGTCCTAGCGGTACCTTACAATGAGCAGTTCTTC
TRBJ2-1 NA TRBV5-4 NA CASSLEVELKYNEQFF TGTGCCAGCAGCTTGGAAGTCGAACTCAAATACAATGAGCAGTTCTTC
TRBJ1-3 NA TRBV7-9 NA CASQDNFSGNTIYF TGTGCCAGCCAGGACAACTTCTCTGGAAACACCATATATTTT
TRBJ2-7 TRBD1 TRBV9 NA CASSLGQGRSYEQYF TGTGCCAGCAGCCTGGGACAGGGGCGCTCCTACGAGCAGTACTTC
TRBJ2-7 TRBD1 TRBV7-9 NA CSSSPRDRVGRAYEQYF TGTTCCAGCAGCCCCCGGGACAGGGTTGGCAGGGCCTACGAGCAGTACTTC
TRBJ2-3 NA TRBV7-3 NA CASSLIPTNTDTQYF TGTGCCAGCAGCTTAATTCCTACCAACACAGATACGCAGTATTTT
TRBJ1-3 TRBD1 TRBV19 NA CASSKDRVSGNTIYF TGTGCCAGTAGTAAGGACAGGGTCTCTGGAAACACCATATATTTT
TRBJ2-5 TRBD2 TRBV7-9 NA CASSLERLAGETQYF TGTGCCAGCAGCTTGGAAAGACTAGCGGGGGAGACCCAGTACTTC
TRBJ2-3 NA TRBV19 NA CASADGPDWKNTDTQYF TGTGCCAGTGCAGACGGGCCGGACTGGAAAAACACAGATACGCAGTATTTT
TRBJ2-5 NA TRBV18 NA CASSLSEGPSFGETQYF TGTGCCAGCTCACTGTCGGAGGGGCCCTCCTTTGGGGAGACCCAGTACTTC
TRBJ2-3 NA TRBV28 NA CASSTPFSEDTQYF TGTGCCAGCAGTACTCCGTTTAGTGAAGATACGCAGTATTTT
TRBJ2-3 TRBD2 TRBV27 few CASSPGTSGSTDTQYF TGTGCCAGCAGTCCCGGGACTAGCGGTAGCACAGATACGCAGTATTTT
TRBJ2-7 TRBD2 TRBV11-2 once CASSLKLAGGRPGDEQYF TGTGCCAGCAGCTTAAAACTAGCGGGAGGGAGGCCGGGGGACGAGCAGTACTTC
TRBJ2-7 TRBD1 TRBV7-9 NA CASSIGQGRGLSYEQYF TGTGCCAGCAGCATCGGACAGGGTCGGGGGTTATCCTACGAGCAGTACTTC
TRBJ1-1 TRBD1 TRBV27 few CASSRGTVNTEAFF TGTGCCAGCAGCAGGGGGACAGTGAACACTGAAGCTTTCTTT
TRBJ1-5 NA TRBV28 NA CASSLRGTRTTQPQHF TGTGCCAGCAGTTTAAGGGGGACAAGGACAACTCAGCCCCAGCATTTT
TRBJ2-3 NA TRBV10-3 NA CAISERGGAPDTQYF TGTGCCATCAGTGAGAGGGGCGGGGCCCCAGATACGCAGTATTTT
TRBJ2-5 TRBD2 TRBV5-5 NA CASSFHGGTTYYQETQYF TGTGCCAGCAGCTTCCACGGGGGGACTACTTACTACCAAGAGACCCAGTACTTC
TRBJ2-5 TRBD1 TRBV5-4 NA CASSSTGGRETQYF TGTGCCAGCAGCTCGACAGGGGGCAGGGAGACCCAGTACTTC
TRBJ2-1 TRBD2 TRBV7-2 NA CASSSSGSIYNEQFF TGTGCCAGCAGCTCTAGCGGGAGTATCTACAATGAGCAGTTCTTC
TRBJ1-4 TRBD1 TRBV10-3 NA CAISGRDRGLTNEKLFF TGTGCCATCAGTGGCCGGGACAGGGGGCTGACTAATGAAAAACTGTTTTTT
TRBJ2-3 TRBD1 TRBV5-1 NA CASSVWTGKTDTQYF TGCGCCAGCAGCGTCTGGACAGGGAAGACAGATACGCAGTATTTT
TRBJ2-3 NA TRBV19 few CASNAYSSDTQYF TGTGCCAGTAACGCATACTCTAGCGATACGCAGTATTTT
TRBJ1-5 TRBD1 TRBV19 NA CASSIDRGQGSKPQHF TGTGCCAGTAGTATAGACCGAGGACAGGGAAGCAAGCCCCAGCATTTT
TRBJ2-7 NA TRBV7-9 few CASTHSGSSYEQYF TGTGCCAGCACCCACTCTGGGAGCTCCTACGAGCAGTACTTC
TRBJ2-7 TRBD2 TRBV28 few CASTIGGGSFYEQYF TGTGCCAGCACCATCGGGGGGGGTTCATTTTACGAGCAGTACTTC
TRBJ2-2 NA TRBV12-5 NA CASGSPPTGELFF TGTGCTAGTGGTTCCCCTCCGACCGGGGAGCTGTTTTTT
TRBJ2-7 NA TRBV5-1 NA CASRMDRGGANEQYF TGCGCCAGCCGAATGGATAGAGGGGGGGCCAACGAGCAGTACTTC
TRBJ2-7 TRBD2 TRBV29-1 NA CSGTSGNEQYF TGCAGCGGGACTAGCGGAAACGAGCAGTACTTC
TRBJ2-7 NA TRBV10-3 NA CAISESRDIPYEQYF TGTGCCATCAGTGAGTCGCGTGACATTCCCTACGAGCAGTACTTC
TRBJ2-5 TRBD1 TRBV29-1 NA CSVAPGTGYGETQYF TGCAGCGTGGCCCCCGGGACAGGGTATGGAGAGACCCAGTACTTC
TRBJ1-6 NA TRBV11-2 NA CASSLEVGGRSPLHF TGTGCCAGCAGCTTAGAGGTGGGGGGACGCTCACCCCTCCACTTT
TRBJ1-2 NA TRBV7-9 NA CASSLVTANYGYTF TGTGCCAGCAGCTTAGTGACAGCTAACTATGGCTACACCTTC
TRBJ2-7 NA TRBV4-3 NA CASSQDWLAAIHEQYF TGCGCCAGCAGCCAAGATTGGCTAGCTGCGATCCACGAGCAGTACTTC
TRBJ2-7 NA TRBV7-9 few CASSLPGAPHEQYF TGTGCCAGCAGCTTACCAGGGGCTCCCCACGAGCAGTACTTC
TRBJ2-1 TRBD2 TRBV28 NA CASSVSLERELFF TGTGCCAGCAGTGTGAGTCTTGAGCGGGAGCTTTTCTTC
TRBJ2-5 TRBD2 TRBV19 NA CASSLTGGPQETQYF TGTGCCAGTAGTCTTACGGGGGGGCCCCAAGAGACCCAGTACTTC
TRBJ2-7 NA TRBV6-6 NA CATGRETYEQYF TGTGCCACAGGCCGGGAAACCTACGAGCAGTACTTC
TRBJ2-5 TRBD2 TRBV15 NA CATAWTGTSGVNLGETQYF TGTGCCACGGCCTGGACTGGGACTAGCGGGGTTAACTTGGGGGAGACCCAGTACTTC
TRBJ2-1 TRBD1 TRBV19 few CASRGQATYNEQFF TGTGCCAGTAGAGGACAGGCGACCTACAATGAGCAGTTCTTC
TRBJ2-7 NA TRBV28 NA CASSYRQYEQYF TGTGCCAGCAGTTACCGACAGTACGAGCAGTACTTC
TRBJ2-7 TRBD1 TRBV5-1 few CASSQGGQGRRLGEQYF TGCGCCAGCAGCCAAGGGGGACAGGGGCGACGTTTGGGCGAGCAGTACTTC